Listed here are 23 T cell receptor beta chains from one sample, sequenced in a study of blood T cell repertoires in COVID-19. Generated by immunoSEQ multiplex PCR, the TCRdb table keeps only in-frame clones and is missing some. This table has 250,000 or so clones, about nine tenths appearing once. Sequenced sample: peripheral blood. The receptors come from a woman between 40 and 55 years old who had recovered from COVID-19.

Notes on this clone: This specimen includes other DNA sequences encoding the same CDR3. V is TRBV3-1 (or the pseudogene TRBV3-2) and J is TRBJ2-5, with 8 bases identical to TRBD2. This CDR3 is 14 amino acids long. J lost 4 bases, V lost 3 bases, and 4 bases had no gene match. Germline CDR1 is LGHDT and CDR2 is YNNKEL (reference sequence). CDR3 region: CASSQGTSGETQYF. The CDR3 nucleotides read TGTGCCAGCAGCCAGGGGACTAGTGGAGAGACCCAGTACTTC.

The V gene is TRBV12-5, the J gene TRBJ1-5; weak D call: TRBD1 (6 bases). V dropped 1 base and J dropped 5 bases, with 9 bases sitting between them. The CDR3 covers 14 residues. Germline CDR1 and CDR2: LGHNT and FRNRAP. The CDR3 coding sequence is TGTGCTAGTGGTTTGGGGGACACTTATCAGCCCCAGCATTTT. Residues: CASGLGDTYQPQHF.

The V and J genes are TRBV19 and TRBJ2-2; 8 nucleotides align to TRBD2. With 7 bases clipped from V and 8 bases from J, the junction kept 6 bases outside the gene matches. Per germline, CDR1 LNHDA and CDR2 SQIVND (reference sequence). This CDR3 has 13 residues. In DNA form, the CDR3 reads TGTGCCAGTATCGGGGGGGCGGCTGGGGAGCTGTTTTTT. It encodes CASIGGAAGELFF.

This chain uses TRBV4-2 with TRBJ2-7; 7 bases are a match to TRBD2. The CDR3 spans 13 residues. Germline assignment: CDR1 LGHNA and CDR2 YNFKEQ. Unmatched junction bases numbered 3, after V lost 3 bases and J lost 4 bases. CDR3 region: CASSQGLFYEQYF. The CDR3 nucleotides read TGTGCCAGCAGCCAGGGACTATTTTACGAGCAGTACTTC.

This sequence joins TRBV27 and TRBJ2-1; no firm D call. The CDR3 is 14 amino acids. The germline gives CDR1 MNHEY, CDR2 SMNVEV (reference sequence). With 8 bases removed from V and 8 bases from J, the gap between germline ends came to 19 bases. The CDR3 DNA sequence: TGTGCCAGCGGTAGCCACGGTCTTCTCGATGAGCAGTTCTTC. The encoded protein is CASGSHGLLDEQFF.

The chain carries TRBV6-1 and TRBJ2-1, with 8 positions matching TRBD2. CDR3 size: 18 residues. CDR1 and CDR2 (germline): MNHNS, SASEGT. The V and J ends lost 3 bases and 1 base, in that order; junction bases with no gene match: 11. The CDR3 protein is CASSEWRGAQLSYNEQFF. The CDR3 nucleotides read TGTGCCAGCAGTGAGTGGCGGGGGGCCCAACTATCCTACAATGAGCAGTTCTTC.

The CDR3 protein is CASSHNSGAQETQYF. Written as DNA, the CDR3 is TGTGCCAGCAGCCACAATAGTGGGGCTCAAGAGACCCAGTACTTC. The V gene is TRBV27, the J gene TRBJ2-5; possibly TRBD1 for D (5 bases). CDR3 length: 15 residues. V gave up 6 bases and J gave up 2 bases, with 16 bases separating them. Germline V lookup: CDR1 MNHEY, CDR2 SMNVEV (reference sequence).

The CDR3 spells CSVGGGGFTDTQYF. The CDR3 coding sequence is TGCAGCGTTGGAGGCGGGGGGTTCACAGATACGCAGTATTTT. The V and J genes are TRBV29-1 and TRBJ2-3; 8 bases map to TRBD2. Germline CDR1 is SQVTM and CDR2 is ANQGSEA. V was pared by 4 bases and J by 2 bases, with 5 bases of the junction left unmatched. The CDR3 is 14 residues long.

The chain carries TRBV13 and TRBJ2-3, with 8 positions matching TRBD2. CDR1 and CDR2 from the germline V gene are PRHDT and FYEKMQ (reference sequence). There are 16 residues in the CDR3. Trimming took 2 bases from V and 1 from J; bases not matched to a gene: 5. DNA of the CDR3: TGTGCCAGCAGCTTACTCGGGAGGGAAGGCACAGATACGCAGTATTTT. This codes for CASSLLGREGTDTQYF.

The rearrangement links TRBV10-3 to TRBJ2-3, with 11 bases lining up with TRBD2. CDR3 size: 16 residues. Germline values: CDR1 ENHRY, CDR2 SYGVKD. Trimming at V came to 6 bases and at J to 0 bases, leaving 5 bases not matched to a gene. CDR3 loop: CAIRAGLAGSTDTQYF. CDR3 in DNA: TGTGCCATCAGGGCCGGACTAGCGGGTAGCACAGATACGCAGTATTTT.

The genes are TRBV27 and TRBJ2-3; 7 bases align to TRBD2. Trimming at V came to 6 bases and at J to 1 base, leaving 4 bases not matched to a gene. Per the germline V gene, CDR1 is MNHEY and CDR2 is SMNVEV (reference sequence). The CDR3 is 14 amino acids. The CDR3 DNA reads TGTGCCAGCAGCGATGCGGGGGGCACAGATACGCAGTATTTT. This sequence encodes CASSDAGGTDTQYF.

V usage is TRBV7-8 and J usage is TRBJ2-2; the match to TRBD2 covers 12 bases. The germline V gene encodes CDR1 SGHVS and CDR2 FQNEAQ. Trimming removed 11 bases from V and 0 bases from J; junction bases left unmatched: 4. The CDR3 runs to 15 residues. The CDR3: CAGGLAGTNTGELFF. The CDR3 nucleotides are TGTGCCGGTGGACTAGCGGGAACGAACACCGGGGAGCTGTTTTTT. The variable domain in full, with the rest retrieved from reference TRBV7-8 and TRBJ2-2, is GAGVSQSPRYKVAKRGQDVALRCDPISGHVSLFWYQQALGQGPEFLTYFQNEAQLDKSGLPSDRFFAERPEGSVSTLKIQRTQQEDSAVYLCAGGLAGTNTGELFFGEGSRLTVL.

This clone was observed a few times. The chain is built from TRBV29-1 and TRBJ2-1; D perhaps matches TRBD1 (5 bases). Germline V CDR1 and CDR2: SQVTM, ANQGSEA. V lost 3 bases and J 10 bases, leaving 19 bases between the germline ends. This CDR3 comprises 14 residues. CDR3 sequence reads: CSVDRVGPLREQFF. The CDR3 DNA is TGCAGCGTTGACAGGGTTGGCCCTTTGCGCGAGCAGTTCTTC.

The J gene is TRBJ2-7, the V gene TRBV2, with a possible D match to TRBD2 (6 bases). Germline V gene lookup returns CDR1 SNHLY and CDR2 FYNNEI. V dropped 4 bases and J dropped 0 bases, with 16 bases sitting between them. The length of the CDR3 is 16 residues. The CDR3 here is CASSVVAGSLSYEQYF. The CDR3 nucleotides read TGTGCCAGCAGTGTTGTTGCGGGGAGCCTCTCCTACGAGCAGTACTTC.

The chain employs TRBV7-2 and TRBJ1-1; no reliable D call. V gave up 1 base and J gave up 7 bases, with 16 bases separating them. The germline V gene encodes CDR1 SGHTA and CDR2 FQGNSA. There are 15 residues in the CDR3. In nucleotides, the CDR3 is TGTGCCAGCAGCTTAGACCTACAGAGCCCGAGTGAAGCTTTCTTT. Translation: CASSLDLQSPSEAFF.

The chain carries TRBV6-5 and TRBJ1-1, with TRBD1 identical over 7 bases. Germline CDR1 MNHEY, CDR2 SVGAGI. This CDR3 has 14 amino acids. V gave up 5 bases and J gave up 7 bases; unmatched junction bases: 10. The CDR3 spells CASSTGVERGEAFF. The CDR3 DNA reads as TGTGCCAGCAGTACAGGGGTCGAGCGTGGTGAAGCTTTCTTT.

The gene calls are TRBV24-1 and TRBJ2-1; a weak D match, TRBD2 (5 bases). V lost 4 bases and J 8 bases, leaving 11 bases between the germline ends. This CDR3 contains 13 residues. Germline CDR1 and CDR2: KGHDR and SFDVKD. The CDR3 nucleotides are TGTGCCACCAGTGAGGGAGCGGTCGATGAGCAGTTCTTC. As protein: CATSEGAVDEQFF.

This clone was recorded only once. The rearrangement joins TRBV9 to TRBJ2-5, with 9 bases aligning to TRBD2. The germline V gene encodes CDR1 SGDLS and CDR2 YYNGEE. The CDR3 is 16 residues long. The J segment lost 5 bases and the V segment lost 0 bases, leaving 8 bases of the junction unmatched. The DNA of the CDR3 is TGTGCCAGCAGCGTAGGTGGTAGCGGGAGTGCGGAGACCCAGTACTTC. Protein: CASSVGGSGSAETQYF.

This sequence joins TRBV11-2 and TRBJ1-2; D remains unclear. Trimming took 6 bases from V and 3 from J, leaving 17 bases between them. Germline CDR1 and CDR2: SGHAT and FQNNGV. The CDR3 loop spans 15 amino acids. CDR3 nucleotides: TGTGCCAGCAGTTCCCCCGAGGTGTCAGACTATGGCTACACCTTC. Translation: CASSSPEVSDYGYTF.

J is TRBJ2-6 and V is TRBV18; 10 nucleotides line up with TRBD1. Germline-derived CDR1 and CDR2 are KGHSH and LQKENI. The CDR3 loop spans 17 amino acids. V shed 8 bases and J 1 base; nucleotides not matched to a gene: 8. The CDR3 nucleotides read TGTGCCAGCACGGGACAGGGGAAATCATCTGGGGCCAACGTCCTGACTTTC. Its translation: CASTGQGKSSGANVLTF. Full variable domain (remainder filled in from reference TRBV18 and TRBJ2-6): NAGVMQNPRHLVRRRGQEARLRCSPMKGHSHVYWYRQLPEEGLKFMVYLQKENIIDESGMPKERFSAEFPKEGPSILRIQQVVRGDSAAYFCASTGQGKSSGANVLTFGAGSRLTVL.

The chain is built from TRBV5-1 and TRBJ1-4; D is possibly TRBD1 (6 bases). The germline gives CDR1 SGHRS, CDR2 YFSETQ. V was pared by 3 bases and J by 4 bases, with 16 bases between. The CDR3 length is 16 residues. This chain's CDR3 is CASSWGRQQLNEKLFF. The CDR3 DNA sequence: TGCGCCAGCAGCTGGGGGCGACAGCAACTTAATGAAAAACTGTTTTTT.

CDR3 DNA sequence: TGTGCCAGCGGGACCGGGACAGATTATGGCTACACCTTC. Its protein is CASGTGTDYGYTF. The chain joins TRBV28 to TRBJ1-2; 7 bases map to TRBD1. V trimming: 8 bases; J trimming: 5 bases; junction bases outside the gene matches: 8. The germline gives CDR1 MDHEN, CDR2 SYDVKM. The CDR3 contains 13 residues.

V is TRBV28 and J is TRBJ2-6, with 7 nucleotides matching TRBD1. This CDR3 region has 17 residues. Germline CDR1 is MDHEN and CDR2 is SYDVKM. V trimming: 7 bases; J trimming: 1 base; junction bases outside the gene matches: 10. The CDR3 here is CASNAGTEPSGANVLTF. CDR3 nucleotide sequence: TGTGCCAGCAACGCCGGGACAGAACCTTCTGGGGCCAACGTCCTGACTTTC.